This TCR beta chain derives from a study of T-cell reconstitution after alpha-beta-depleted transplantation in children. Study-wide results and limits: Reportedly, alpha-beta T cells present about two months post-transplant originated from several hundred expanded clones of graft origin. Most T-cell counts and diversity one year after the transplant came from T cells that were newly produced.

Concerning this clonotype itself: What it binds is not known.

As it was prepared, the TCRbeta library received unique molecular identifiers. Each CDR3 protein is one row after TCRdb ran MiXCR on the PCR reads. The table includes roughly 98,000 distinct CDR3 sequences, about 14% detected once. This CDR3 spans 14 amino acids. V was cut by 2 bases and J by 6 bases, with 12 bases left in between. The germline V gene encodes CDR1 MGHRA and CDR2 YSYEKL. The TCR comes from a male patient aged 2-10 years who had a stem cell transplant for acute lymphoblastic leukemia, so the T cells may come from the graft donor. This sequence joins TRBV4-1 and TRBJ2-3; a weak D match, TRBD2 (6 bases). This specimen was PBMCs, mostly from graft donor cells, taken 180 days after TCRalphabeta/CD19-depleted stem cell transplant. CDR3 in DNA: TGCGCCAGCAGCCAAACTGGAGGGGCCGATACGCAGTATTTT. Translated: CASSQTGGADTQYF.